This is a list of T cell receptor beta chains from one sample in a study of blood T cell repertoires in COVID-19. TCRdb's copy holds only in-frame clones and misses some; the assay was immunoSEQ multiplex PCR. In the table there are tens of thousands of clones, roughly 87% of which are singletons. Sequencing was done on a sample of peripheral blood. These TCRs come from a man aged 50 to 59 with acute or convalescent COVID-19. The CDR3 runs from the conserved cysteine through the conserved F or W. The D gene is left open where the match is weak. Expanded clones get a size class; other rows say once, few or many, or leave the size out.

clone_size,j_call,d_call,v_call,cdr3_nt,cdr3_aa
NA,TRBJ1-4,NA,TRBV6-5,TGTGCCAGCAGGAGGGGGGGAGAAGAAAAACTGTTTTTT,CASRRGGEEKLFF
NA,TRBJ1-2,NA,TRBV11-2,TGTGCCAGCAGCCAGGAGGTGGGGGGGAAAGGCTACACCTTC,CASSQEVGGKGYTF
once,TRBJ2-5,NA,TRBV2,TGTGCCAGCACTAAGGAGGGCAGACAAGAGACCCAGTACTTC,CASTKEGRQETQYF
NA,TRBJ2-3,TRBD2,TRBV7-2,TGTGCCAGCAGCTTAGTGGGAGGGAGCGGGAATACGCAGTATTTT,CASSLVGGSGNTQYF
NA,TRBJ2-5,NA,TRBV20-1,TGCAGTGCTCTCGGAGAGACCCAGTACTTC,CSALGETQYF
once,TRBJ1-6,NA,TRBV6-5,TGTGCCAGCACCAAGGGGACACCTAATTCACCCCTCCACTTT,CASTKGTPNSPLHF
NA,TRBJ2-7,TRBD2,TRBV11-2,TGTGCCAGCAGCAAATTAGCCGGGACTAGCGCCTACGAGCAGTACTTC,CASSKLAGTSAYEQYF
NA,TRBJ2-3,TRBD2,TRBV6-5,TGTGCCAGCAGCCGGGAGGCCAGCACAGATACGCAGTATTTT,CASSREASTDTQYF
NA,TRBJ1-5,TRBD1,TRBV5-8,TGTGCCAGCAGCTTGGTCATGGGACAGGGGCCGCCATATAGCAATCAGCCCCAGCATTTT,CASSLVMGQGPPYSNQPQHF
NA,TRBJ1-2,NA,TRBV6-2/TRBV6-3,TGTGCCAGCAGTTATGACAGCCTCTATGGCTACACCTTC,CASSYDSLYGYTF
NA,TRBJ1-4,NA,TRBV5-5,TGTGCCAGCAGCCTCTACAGGGATGAAAAACTGTTTTTT,CASSLYRDEKLFF
NA,TRBJ2-7,NA,TRBV13,TGTGCCAGCAGCCCCCTCCGCGGGACTCCGACTACCGAGCAGTACTTC,CASSPLRGTPTTEQYF
NA,TRBJ1-5,TRBD1,TRBV2,TGTGCCAGCAGTGAGGGGGCAGGGGGAAGCAATCAGCCCCAGCATTTT,CASSEGAGGSNQPQHF
NA,TRBJ2-1,NA,TRBV19,TGTGCCAGTATGGGCCTTAGCGGATACAATGAGCAGTTCTTC,CASMGLSGYNEQFF
once,TRBJ1-6,NA,TRBV29-1,TGCAGCGTTTTGGGCAGGGATAATTCACCCCTCCACTTT,CSVLGRDNSPLHF
NA,TRBJ1-1,NA,TRBV3-1/TRBV3-2,TGTGCCAGCAGCCAAGAGTTAGCCCTCGGAGAAGCTTTCTTT,CASSQELALGEAFF
NA,TRBJ1-2,TRBD1,TRBV3-1/TRBV3-2,TGTGCCAGCAGCCCCTTGGGCGGGACAGGGCATCTCGGCTACACCTTC,CASSPLGGTGHLGYTF
NA,TRBJ1-1,NA,TRBV28,TGTGCCAGCAGTTTATTTCGCCGCCCACTAGAAGCTTTCTTT,CASSLFRRPLEAFF
NA,TRBJ2-1,NA,TRBV24-1,TGTGCCACCAGTTTCGGGAGTGCTACCTACAATGAGCAGTTCTTC,CATSFGSATYNEQFF
NA,TRBJ2-4,TRBD1,TRBV11-3,TGTGCCAGCAGCTTCAATTATTACAGGGGGAACAAAAACATTCAGTACTTC,CASSFNYYRGNKNIQYF
NA,TRBJ2-5,TRBD2,TRBV28,TGTGCCAGCAGTTTATTAAGGGCTAGCGGGCAGGAGACCCAGTACTTC,CASSLLRASGQETQYF
NA,TRBJ2-5,TRBD1,TRBV19,TGTGCCAGTAGTTCGGGACAGGGGGGAAGGACCCAGTACTTC,CASSSGQGGRTQYF
NA,TRBJ1-5,NA,TRBV11-1,TGTGCCAGCAGTAGAGATAGCAATCAGCCCCAGCATTTT,CASSRDSNQPQHF
once,TRBJ1-5,NA,TRBV21-1,TGTGCCAGCAGCTCCCCCCCGCGGGCAACCCTTAGCAATCAGCCCCAGCATTTT,CASSSPPRATLSNQPQHF
NA,TRBJ2-3,TRBD2,TRBV2,TGTGCCAGCAGGGACCGGCGGGGGGGCACAGATACGCAGTATTTT,CASRDRRGGTDTQYF
NA,TRBJ2-3,TRBD2,TRBV6-6,TGTGCCAGCGGGACTAGCGGGGGTACAGATACGCAGTATTTT,CASGTSGGTDTQYF
NA,TRBJ2-5,TRBD2,TRBV5-5,TGTGCCAGCAGCTTATCTAGCGGGGGAGAGACCCAGTACTTC,CASSLSSGGETQYF
NA,TRBJ1-2,NA,TRBV24-1,TGTGCCACCAGTGATTTCAACAGTGAATATGGCTACACCTTC,CATSDFNSEYGYTF
NA,TRBJ2-1,TRBD2,TRBV19,TGTGCCACTAAAGCGGGAGCCAGCTCCTACAATGAGCAGTTCTTC,CATKAGASSYNEQFF
NA,TRBJ1-2,NA,TRBV25-1,TGTGCCAGCAGTGAAAGTCCCGCGTCGTCTGGCTACACCTTC,CASSESPASSGYTF
once,TRBJ2-1,TRBD2,TRBV6-1,TGTGCCAGCAGTGAAACCAGCGGGAGTAGTAAGCAGTTCTTC,CASSETSGSSKQFF
NA,TRBJ2-5,NA,TRBV14,TGTGCCAGCAGCCAAGTGGCAGAGACCCAGTACTTC,CASSQVAETQYF
NA,TRBJ2-1,NA,TRBV5-8,TGTGCCAGCATCCTGGGGGCGAGCTCCTACAATGAGCAGTTCTTC,CASILGASSYNEQFF
NA,TRBJ1-1,NA,TRBV7-9,TGTGCCAGCAGCCATGACCGGGGGACTGAAGCTTTCTTT,CASSHDRGTEAFF
NA,TRBJ2-5,NA,TRBV18,TGTGCCAGCTCACCAAACGGGGGCCAAGAGACCCAGTACTTC,CASSPNGGQETQYF
NA,TRBJ2-5,NA,TRBV28,TGTGCCAGCAGTCGCGCCACTCCACAAGAGACCCAGTACTTC,CASSRATPQETQYF
NA,TRBJ1-1,NA,TRBV7-6,TGTGCCAGCAGCCCCGGCGGGGGGCAAACTGAAGCTTTCTTT,CASSPGGGQTEAFF
NA,TRBJ2-1,NA,TRBV24-1,TGTGCCACCAGTGATTTCCGGGACACCGAGCAGTTCTTC,CATSDFRDTEQFF
once,TRBJ2-5,NA,TRBV5-4,TGTGCCAGCAGCTCAAGGGGGACCCAAGAGACCCAGTACTTC,CASSSRGTQETQYF
NA,TRBJ1-5,NA,TRBV19,TGTGCCAGTAGCCCGGGACAACCTTCGGGCAATCAGCCCCAGCATTTT,CASSPGQPSGNQPQHF
NA,TRBJ1-6,NA,TRBV7-6,TGTGCCAGCAGCCCAGGGGACACGTCCTATTCACCCCTCCACTTT,CASSPGDTSYSPLHF
NA,TRBJ1-4,NA,TRBV3-1/TRBV3-2,TGTGCCAGCAGCCGTTCGGGGTTTCGTGAAAAACTGTTTTTT,CASSRSGFREKLFF
NA,TRBJ2-7,NA,TRBV10-2,TGCGCCAGCAGTATACAGGGCAGCTCCTACGAGCAGTACTTC,CASSIQGSSYEQYF
NA,TRBJ1-4,NA,TRBV7-9,TGTGCCAGCAGCCCCCGAGGGTCTAATGAAAAACTGTTTTTT,CASSPRGSNEKLFF
NA,TRBJ2-7,TRBD1,TRBV3-1/TRBV3-2,TGTGCCAGCAGCCCCCACCCGGGGACAGGGCCCTACGAGCAGTACTTC,CASSPHPGTGPYEQYF
once,TRBJ2-1,NA,TRBV6-5,TGTGCCAGCACCCGCGGGGGCGATGAGCAGTTCTTC,CASTRGGDEQFF
NA,TRBJ1-5,NA,TRBV19,TGTGCCAGTAGTCTCCGATACAGGGCGACCAATCAGCCCCAGCATTTT,CASSLRYRATNQPQHF
NA,TRBJ2-7,TRBD1,TRBV28,TGTGCCAGTCATCAGAGACAGGGGTCGGGTTACGAGCAGTACTTC,CASHQRQGSGYEQYF
NA,TRBJ1-3,TRBD1,TRBV18,TGTGCCAGCTCACCCGTCGGGGACAGTCCCTTCTCTGGAAACACCATATATTTT,CASSPVGDSPFSGNTIYF
NA,TRBJ1-3,NA,TRBV9,TGTGCCAGCAGCGCCCATTCTGGAAACACCATATATTTT,CASSAHSGNTIYF
NA,TRBJ2-3,NA,TRBV3-1/TRBV3-2,TGTGCCAGCAGCCAAGATCTCACTGCCCTTTTGACAGATACGCAGTATTTT,CASSQDLTALLTDTQYF
NA,TRBJ2-1,TRBD2,TRBV7-9,TGTGCCAGCAGCTTTAGCGGGAGGGCCGAAAGGTCCTACAATGAGCAGTTCTTC,CASSFSGRAERSYNEQFF